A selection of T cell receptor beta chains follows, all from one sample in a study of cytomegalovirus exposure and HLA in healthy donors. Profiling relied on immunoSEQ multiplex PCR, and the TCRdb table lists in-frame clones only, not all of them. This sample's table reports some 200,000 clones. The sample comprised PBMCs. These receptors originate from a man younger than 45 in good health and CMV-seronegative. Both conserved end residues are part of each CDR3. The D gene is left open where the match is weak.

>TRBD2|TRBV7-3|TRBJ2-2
TGTGCCAGCAGCTTTGGGACTAGCGGGATGTTCACCGGGGAGCTGTTTTTT
CASSFGTSGMFTGELFF
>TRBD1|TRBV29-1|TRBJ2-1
TGCAGCATTCCCCGGGACAGGATGTACAATGAGCAGTTCTTC
CSIPRDRMYNEQFF
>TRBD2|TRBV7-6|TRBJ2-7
TGTGCCAGCAGCCCCGGGACTAGCGGGGGGTCCTACGAGCAGTACTTC
CASSPGTSGGSYEQYF
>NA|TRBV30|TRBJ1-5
TGTGCCTGGAGCGGGGATTATAGCAATCAGCCCCAGCATTTT
CAWSGDYSNQPQHF
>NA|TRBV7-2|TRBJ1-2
TGTGCCAGCAGCTACGGGACAATTAACTATGGCTACACCTTC
CASSYGTINYGYTF
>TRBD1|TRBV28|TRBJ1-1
TGTGCCAGCAGTCCCCCCCAGGGACAGGACGAGTTTGAAGCTTTCTTT
CASSPPQGQDEFEAFF
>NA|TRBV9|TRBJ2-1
TGTGCCAGCCGTAGACTTAACAGGGATGAGCAGTTCTTC
CASRRLNRDEQFF
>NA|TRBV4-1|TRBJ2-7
TGCGCCAGCAGCCCCGCCCGGGACACCTCATTTTACGAGCAGTACTTC
CASSPARDTSFYEQYF
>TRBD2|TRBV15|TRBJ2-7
TGTGCCACCAGCAGAGGTTCTAGCGGGAGTTACGAGCAGTACTTC
CATSRGSSGSYEQYF
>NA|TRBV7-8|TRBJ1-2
TGTGCCAGCAGCTTAGTGGGGGGTAGAAACTATGGCTACACCTTC
CASSLVGGRNYGYTF
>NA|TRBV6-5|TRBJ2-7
TGTGCCAGCAGTTGGAGGCTTGTGCCCTACGAGCAGTACTTC
CASSWRLVPYEQYF
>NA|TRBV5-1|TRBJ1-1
TGCGCCAGCAGCTTGGCAACGACGAAGGGGGACACTGAAGCTTTCTTT
CASSLATTKGDTEAFF
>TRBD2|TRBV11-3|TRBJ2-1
TGTGCCAGCAGCTCGGGACTAGCGGGGGCAGAGCAGTTCTTC
CASSSGLAGAEQFF
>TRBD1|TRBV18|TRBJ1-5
TGTGCCAGCTCACCAGGACAGGGCCAAAGCAATCAGCCCCAGCATTTT
CASSPGQGQSNQPQHF
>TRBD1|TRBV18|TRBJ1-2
TGTGCCAGCTCACCAAACGGACAGGGGTTGAGGGATATAGACCGGAGGGCAAATGGCTACACCTTC
CASSPNGQGLRDIDRRANGYTF
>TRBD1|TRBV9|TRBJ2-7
TGTGCCAGCAGCGTACACGACGGGACAGGGGTAGAGCAGTACTTC
CASSVHDGTGVEQYF
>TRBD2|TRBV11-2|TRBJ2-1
TGTGCCAGCAGCAAAGGGGGCGCTAGCGGGAGAAATGAGCAGTTCTTC
CASSKGGASGRNEQFF
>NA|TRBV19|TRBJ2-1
TGTGCCAGTCACGAGGGGGGGATCGGCTACAATGAGCAGTTCTTC
CASHEGGIGYNEQFF
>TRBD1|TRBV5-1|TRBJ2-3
TGCGCCAGCAGCCTAAGGACAGGGTTCACAGATACGCAGTATTTT
CASSLRTGFTDTQYF
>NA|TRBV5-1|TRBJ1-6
TGCGCCAGCAGCTTGGCCAGCTCCTATAATTCACCCCTCCACTTT
CASSLASSYNSPLHF
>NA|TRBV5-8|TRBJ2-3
TGTGCCAGCAGCTTGGGGACAGACTCGACTAGCACAGATACGCAGTATTTT
CASSLGTDSTSTDTQYF
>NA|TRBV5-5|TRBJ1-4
TGTGCCAGCAGCTTGTTTCCGGAGGTGAATGAAAAACTGTTTTTT
CASSLFPEVNEKLFF
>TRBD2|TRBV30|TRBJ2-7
TGTGCCTGGAGTGTACTTGGCGGGGCTAGCGGGAGCTACGAGCAGTACTTC
CAWSVLGGASGSYEQYF
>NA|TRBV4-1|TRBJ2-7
TGCGCCAGCCGTCCTTCATTAGCGGACTCCTCCTACGAGCAGTACTTC
CASRPSLADSSYEQYF
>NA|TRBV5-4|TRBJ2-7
TGTGCCAGCAGCGGGGGGACTTCAGTCAGTGACGAGCAGTACTTC
CASSGGTSVSDEQYF
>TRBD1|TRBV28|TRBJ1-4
TGTGCCAGCAGTTCCCCAGGGACAGAAGATGAAAAACTGTTTTTT
CASSSPGTEDEKLFF
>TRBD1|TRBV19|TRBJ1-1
TGTGCCAGTATCGCGACAGGGTTGATCACTGAAGCTTTCTTT
CASIATGLITEAFF
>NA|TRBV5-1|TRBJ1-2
TGCGCCAGCAGCTCCCCAGGGGCTACTAACTATGGCTACACCTTC
CASSSPGATNYGYTF
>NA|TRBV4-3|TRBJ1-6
TGCGCCAGCAGCCCCCTGGCACGTAATTCACCCCTCCACTTT
CASSPLARNSPLHF
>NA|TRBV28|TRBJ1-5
TGTGCCAGCAGTTTAACCCGGGTAAATCAGCCCCAGCATTTT
CASSLTRVNQPQHF
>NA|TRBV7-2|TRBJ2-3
TGTGCCAGCAGCTTGCTAGCCGTTAGCACAGATACGCAGTATTTT
CASSLLAVSTDTQYF
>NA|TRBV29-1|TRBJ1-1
TGCAGCGTAGCCAGGGATCTGAACACTGAAGCTTTCTTT
CSVARDLNTEAFF
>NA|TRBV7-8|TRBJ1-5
TGTGCCAGCAGCTTCGCGTCCTCCGCGGGGGATCAGCCCCAGCATTTT
CASSFASSAGDQPQHF
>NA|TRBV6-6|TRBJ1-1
TGTGCCAGCAGTTTAGAGCGGAACACTGAAGCTTTCTTT
CASSLERNTEAFF
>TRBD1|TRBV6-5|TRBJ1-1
TGTGCCAGCAGTTACTCGACAGGGGTGGGAACTGAAGCTTTCTTT
CASSYSTGVGTEAFF
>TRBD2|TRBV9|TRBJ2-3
TGTGCCAGCAGCGCTAGCGGGGGGAACACAGATACGCAGTATTTT
CASSASGGNTDTQYF
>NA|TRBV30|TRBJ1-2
TGTGCCTCCGCGTGGACACGGCGTTACACCTTC
CASAWTRRYTF
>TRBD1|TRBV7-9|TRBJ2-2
TGTGCCAGCAGCCCGGGGACAGGGAGCGCCGGGGAGCTGTTTTTT
CASSPGTGSAGELFF
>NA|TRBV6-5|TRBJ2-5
TGTGCCAGCACTCGAACTAACCTCCAAGAGACCCAGTACTTC
CASTRTNLQETQYF
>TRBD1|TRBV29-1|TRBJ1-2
TGCAGCGTGAACACAGGGGGCGCAACCCTAGTCACTGGCTACACCTTC
CSVNTGGATLVTGYTF
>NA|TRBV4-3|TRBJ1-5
TGCGCCAGCAGCCAGGATCTGGCAGGCCACAATCAGCCCCAGCATTTT
CASSQDLAGHNQPQHF
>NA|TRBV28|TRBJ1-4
TGTGCCAGCAGTCTCTTCGAGGGGGTTAATGAAAAACTGTTTTTT
CASSLFEGVNEKLFF
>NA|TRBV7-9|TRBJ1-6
TGTGCCAGCAGCAGAAACAGGGCTCGGAATTCACCCCTCCACTTT
CASSRNRARNSPLHF
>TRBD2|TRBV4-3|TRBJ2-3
TGCGCCAGCAGCCAAGAACACTTTACGACTAGCGGGGGGGCAGGGGGAGATACGCAGTATTTT
CASSQEHFTTSGGAGGDTQYF
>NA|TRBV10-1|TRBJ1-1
TGCGCCAGCAGCGAACAACAGAACACTGAAGCTTTCTTT
CASSEQQNTEAFF
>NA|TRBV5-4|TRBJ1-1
TGTGCCAGCAGCTTGGACAGGGTCACTGAAGCTTTCTTT
CASSLDRVTEAFF
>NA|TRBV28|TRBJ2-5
TGTGCCAGCAGTAGCCACTTCGGAGAGACCCAGTACTTC
CASSSHFGETQYF
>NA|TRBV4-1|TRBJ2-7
TGCGCCAGCAGCCAAGCCCCCAATTACGAGCAGTACTTC
CASSQAPNYEQYF
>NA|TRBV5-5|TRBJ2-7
TGTGCCAGCAGCTTGTACGGGGAGAGTTCCTACGAGCAGTACTTC
CASSLYGESSYEQYF
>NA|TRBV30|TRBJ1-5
TGTGCCTGGAGTCCCGGTCCATTTGGCAATCAGCCCCAGCATTTT
CAWSPGPFGNQPQHF
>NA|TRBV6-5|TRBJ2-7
TGTGCCAGCAGTTCTGACAGGACCGCCTACGAGCAGTACTTC
CASSSDRTAYEQYF
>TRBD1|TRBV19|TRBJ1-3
TGTGCCAGCAAGGGACAGGGGGCAGATCCAAGCTCTGGAAACACCATATATTTT
CASKGQGADPSSGNTIYF
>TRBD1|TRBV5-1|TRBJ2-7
TGCGCCAGCAGCTGGGGACAGGGGTCACTTTCCTACGAGCAGTACTTC
CASSWGQGSLSYEQYF
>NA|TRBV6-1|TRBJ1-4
TGTGCCAGCAGTGAAGTCGGGTGGGAGACTAATGAAAAACTGTTTTTT
CASSEVGWETNEKLFF